Listed here are 3 T cell receptor beta chains from one sample, sequenced in a study of blood T cell repertoires in COVID-19. This table comes from immunoSEQ multiplex PCR, and its TCRdb copy is limited to in-frame clones, with some not included. The table lists tens of thousands of clones, 60% to 85% of them singletons. The sequencing input was peripheral blood. The source of these receptors is a man in his 70s with acute or convalescent COVID-19.

The V call is TRBV5-6, the J call TRBJ2-1; 8 bases map to TRBD1. Germline values: CDR1 SGHDT, CDR2 YYEEEE. The J segment lost 2 bases and the V segment lost 0 bases, leaving 4 bases of the junction unmatched. The CDR3 has 16 amino acids. The CDR3: CASSLETGEAYNEQFF. Written as DNA, the CDR3 is TGTGCCAGCAGCTTGGAGACAGGGGAGGCCTACAATGAGCAGTTCTTC.

The V gene is TRBV15, the J gene TRBJ2-7; TRBD1 is a possible D gene (6 bases). This CDR3 region has 14 residues. V was cut by 0 bases and J by 3 bases, with 9 bases left in between. Germline V gene sequence: CDR1 LNHNV, CDR2 YYDKDF (reference sequence). This chain's CDR3 is CATSRDRDNYEQYF. In DNA, the CDR3 is TGTGCCACCAGCAGAGATCGGGACAACTACGAGCAGTACTTC.

This clone was counted between two and nine times. This chain's CDR3 is CASSQERANALNEQFF. The CDR3 region has the DNA TGCGCCAGCAGCCAAGAGCGGGCTAACGCACTTAATGAGCAGTTCTTC. J is TRBJ2-1 and V is TRBV4-1; D may be TRBD2 (5 bases). Per germline, CDR1 MGHRA and CDR2 YSYEKL. V lost 0 bases, J lost 7 bases, and 16 bases lay in between. The CDR3 contains 16 residues.